These 32 T cell receptor beta chains came from one sample sequenced in a study of technical replicates of blood from several donors. Here immunoSEQ multiplex PCR was the method, and the copy in TCRdb shows in-frame clones only, minus some. The repertoire holds about 94,000 clones, with around 95% as singletons. The sequencing input was T cells isolated from PBMCs. Source of these receptors: a human donor in good health.

This chain uses TRBV19 with TRBJ1-2, with TRBD1 identical over 10 bases. The trim removed 3 bases at V and 6 bases at J, leaving 4 bases unmatched. Germline loops: CDR1 LNHDA, CDR2 SQIVND (reference sequence). The CDR3 runs 14 residues. This CDR3 is CASSILGTGDGYTF. CDR3 nucleotide sequence: TGTGCCAGTAGTATTCTAGGGACAGGGGATGGCTACACCTTC.

The chain employs TRBV10-2 and TRBJ1-5; D is unresolved. Deletions cut 7 bases from V and 0 bases from J, with 13 bases between. Germline V gene data show CDR1 as WSHSY and CDR2 as SAAADI. This CDR3 contains 15 residues. CDR3 sequence: CASKNGSYSNQPQHF. The CDR3 DNA follows: TGCGCCAGCAAAAACGGGTCATATAGCAATCAGCCCCAGCATTTT.

The V and J genes are TRBV25-1 and TRBJ2-2; D gene ambiguous. CDR1 is MGHDK, CDR2 SYGVNS, per germline. V gave up 3 bases and J gave up 4 bases, with 9 bases separating them. The CDR3 consists of 14 residues. CDR3 DNA: TGTGCCAGCAGTGAGTCTTGGCTCACCGGGGAGCTGTTTTTT. It codes for CASSESWLTGELFF.

V is TRBV11-3 and J is TRBJ2-7, with D possibly matching TRBD2 (6 bases). The CDR3 loop spans 13 amino acids. CDR1 SGHNT and CDR2 YENEEA come from the germline V gene. V was trimmed by 0 bases and J by 7 bases, leaving 10 bases between them. The CDR3 reads CASSLDHGGEQYF. CDR3 in DNA: TGTGCCAGCAGCTTAGATCACGGGGGTGAGCAGTACTTC.

The chain recombines TRBV19 with TRBJ2-2; possibly TRBD1 for D (5 bases). V lost 1 base and J 9 bases, leaving 9 bases between the germline ends. CDR3 length: 13 amino acids. Per germline, CDR1 LNHDA and CDR2 SQIVND (reference sequence). This chain's CDR3 is CASSIGQSRELFF. CDR3 nucleotides: TGTGCCAGTAGTATAGGACAGTCCAGGGAGCTGTTTTTT.

The chain recombines TRBV4-1 with TRBJ2-7; maybe TRBD2 (6 bases). Germline V lookup: CDR1 MGHRA, CDR2 YSYEKL. V lost 1 base and J lost 0, with 10 bases in between. The CDR3 consists of 15 residues. CDR3 sequence: CASSQGAGFSYEQYF. CDR3 DNA sequence: TGCGCCAGCAGCCAAGGGGCGGGGTTCTCCTACGAGCAGTACTTC.

The rearrangement links TRBV5-1 to TRBJ2-1, with D tentatively TRBD1 (6 bases). V was cut by 6 bases and J by 5 bases, with 12 bases left in between. The germline CDR1 and CDR2 sequences are SGHRS and YFSETQ. CDR3 length equals 13 residues. CDR3 coding DNA: TGCGCCAGCACGGACAGTCTTCACAATGAGCAGTTCTTC. This codes for CASTDSLHNEQFF.

V usage is TRBV2 and J usage is TRBJ1-3, with 9 bases lining up with TRBD1. Germline CDR1 and CDR2: SNHLY and FYNNEI. The junction had 4 bases not matched to a gene; V was cut back by 7 bases and J by 3 bases. CDR3 length: 14 residues. This CDR3 is CASTKDRGGNTIYF. The DNA for the CDR3 is TGTGCCAGCACCAAGGACAGGGGTGGAAACACCATATATTTT.

In this sample, this clone turned up once. The gene calls are TRBV5-4 and TRBJ2-1; 8 nucleotides line up with TRBD2. Germline trimming cut 2 bases from V and 9 bases from J; bases unmatched to any gene: 4. The germline V gene encodes CDR1 SGHNT and CDR2 YYREEE (reference sequence). This CDR3 spans 13 amino acids. The CDR3 nucleotides are TGTGCCAGCAGCTTTACGGGGGGGCCTGAGCAGTTCTTC. Its protein product is CASSFTGGPEQFF.

The chain employs TRBV7-9 and TRBJ2-3; 10 positions match TRBD2. V trimming: 4 bases; J trimming: 7 bases; junction bases outside the gene matches: 17. From germline, CDR1 is SEHNR and CDR2 FQNEAQ (reference sequence). CDR3 size: 18 residues. CDR3 residues: CASSSSGRASIQSNTQYF. The CDR3 DNA reads TGTGCCAGCAGCTCCAGCGGGAGGGCCTCGATCCAGTCAAATACGCAGTATTTT.

This chain connects TRBV6-5 to TRBJ2-2, with a tentative D call TRBD1 (6 bases). This CDR3 is 13 amino acids long. The V end lost 5 bases, the J end lost 7 bases, and 11 bases lay between the germline ends. CDR1 is MNHEY, CDR2 SVGAGI, per germline. CDR3 residues: CASSTGPGGELFF. CDR3 coding DNA: TGTGCCAGCAGTACAGGGCCGGGCGGGGAGCTGTTTTTT.

The gene calls are TRBV11-1 and TRBJ2-1, with 9 bases matching TRBD1. Germline CDR1 is SGHAT and CDR2 is FQDESV (reference sequence). CDR3 length: 16 amino acids. V lost 5 bases, J lost 2 bases, and 7 bases stayed unmatched. The CDR3 DNA is TGTGCCAGCAGCCCCCCGGACAGGGGCGCCTACAATGAGCAGTTCTTC. This encodes CASSPPDRGAYNEQFF.

This clone was recorded only once. The chain carries TRBV29-1 and TRBJ1-2, with 11 bases that match TRBD1. This CDR3 has 14 amino acids. V shed 6 bases, J shed 2 bases, and the junction held 5 bases outside the gene matches. Germline values: CDR1 SQVTM, CDR2 ANQGSEA. The CDR3 protein is CSVGQGAVNYGYTF. The CDR3 bases are TGCAGCGTCGGACAGGGGGCGGTAAACTATGGCTACACCTTC.

The chain links TRBV4-1 to TRBJ2-1; D may be TRBD2 (6 bases). Trimming pared 6 bases from V and 10 bases from J, leaving 13 bases between. Germline V gene sequence: CDR1 MGHRA, CDR2 YSYEKL. The CDR3 totals 12 residues. The CDR3 DNA reads as TGCGCCAGCAGTTCGGGGACTCGAGAGCAGTTCTTC. This translates into CASSSGTREQFF.

The chain couples TRBV2 to TRBJ2-7, with TRBD1 identical over 10 bases. The junction had 7 bases not matched to a gene; V was cut back by 6 bases and J by 2 bases. Germline CDR1 SNHLY, CDR2 FYNNEI. The CDR3 covers 15 residues. The CDR3 region is CASSLGGTGAYEQYF. The CDR3 coding sequence is TGTGCCAGCAGCCTTGGCGGGACAGGGGCCTACGAGCAGTACTTC. The variable domain in full, completed from reference TRBV2 and TRBJ2-7, reads EPEVTQTPSHQVTQMGQEVILRCVPISNHLYFYWYRQILGQKVEFLVSFYNNEISEKSEIFDDQFSVERPDGSNFTLKIRSTKLEDSAMYFCASSLGGTGAYEQYFGPGTRLTVT.

The J gene is TRBJ1-5, the V gene TRBV7-9; TRBD1 matches 8 bases. The ends lost 4 bases at V and 10 bases at J; junction bases unmatched: 12. Germline CDR1 is SEHNR and CDR2 is FQNEAQ (reference sequence). The CDR3 has 15 residues. Here the CDR3 DNA reads TGTGCCAGCAGCTCCGACAGGGGCCCCCTTCGCCCCCAGCATTTT. The encoded protein is CASSSDRGPLRPQHF.

The chain uses TRBV4-2 and TRBJ1-6, with D hard to call. This CDR3 is 16 amino acids long. Germline values: CDR1 LGHNA, CDR2 YNFKEQ. V lost 0 bases and J 8 bases, leaving 14 bases between the germline ends. The CDR3: CASSQEVGEGYSPLHF. The CDR3 DNA is TGTGCCAGCAGCCAAGAGGTCGGGGAGGGTTATTCACCCCTCCACTTT.

The chain recombines TRBV28 with TRBJ2-7; tentative D call: TRBD1 (6 bases). The V gene's germline CDR1 is MDHEN and CDR2 SYDVKM. CDR3 length equals 14 residues. V lost 2 bases and J lost 2, with 10 bases in between. CDR3 residues: CASSLAQGTYEQYF. CDR3 nucleotides: TGTGCCAGCAGTTTAGCGCAGGGGACCTACGAGCAGTACTTC. Based on the CDR3 plus reference TRBV28 and TRBJ2-7, the full variable domain is DVKVTQSSRYLVKRTGEKVFLECVQDMDHENMFWYRQDPGLGLRLIYFSYDVKMKEKGDIPEGYSVSREKKERFSLILESASTNQTSMYLCASSLAQGTYEQYFGPGTRLTVT.

This rearrangement joins TRBV6-1 to TRBJ2-3, with D tentatively TRBD2 (6 bases). The CDR3 is 14 residues long. The V end lost 3 bases, the J end lost 0 bases, and 7 bases lay between the germline ends. Germline-derived CDR1 and CDR2 are MNHNS and SASEGT. The CDR3 reads CASSESGSTDTQYF. CDR3 sequence (DNA): TGTGCCAGCAGTGAGAGCGGGAGCACAGATACGCAGTATTTT.

This clone was seen a few times. The V gene is TRBV5-6, the J gene TRBJ1-1; 7 bases agree with TRBD1. J lost 8 bases, V lost 4 bases, and 5 bases had no gene match. Per germline, CDR1 SGHDT and CDR2 YYEEEE. This CDR3 is built from 12 residues. The CDR3 sequence: CASSRGDREAFF. DNA for the CDR3: TGTGCCAGCAGCAGGGGGGACAGAGAAGCTTTCTTT.

The rearrangement links TRBV5-4 to TRBJ2-4; 7 nucleotides agree with TRBD2. J gave up 0 bases and V 7 bases, and 13 bases lay outside the gene matches. Per germline, CDR1 SGHNT and CDR2 YYREEE (reference sequence). CDR3 length: 17 residues. CDR3 protein: CASAPSGPYLAKNIQYF. CDR3 coding DNA: TGTGCCAGCGCACCTAGCGGTCCCTACCTAGCCAAAAACATTCAGTACTTC.

The gene calls are TRBV29-1 and TRBJ1-5, with TRBD1 matching 9 bases. J was trimmed by 3 bases and V by 7 bases; bases with no gene match: 10. The CDR3 loop spans 15 amino acids. Germline loops: CDR1 SQVTM, CDR2 ANQGSEA. The CDR3 DNA sequence: TGCAGCGCCTCCACCGGGACAGGGTACAATCAGCCCCAGCATTTT. Translating it yields CSASTGTGYNQPQHF.

The rearrangement joins TRBV14 to TRBJ2-1; unclear D gene. Germline assignment: CDR1 SGHDN and CDR2 FVKESK. This CDR3 has 14 amino acids. Trimming stripped 1 base from V and 8 bases from J, with 12 bases between. The CDR3: CASSQVGLRHEQFF. The DNA for the CDR3 is TGTGCCAGCAGCCAAGTTGGGCTACGGCATGAGCAGTTCTTC. Based on the CDR3 plus reference TRBV14 and TRBJ2-1, the full variable domain is EAGVTQFPSHSVIEKGQTVTLRCDPISGHDNLYWYRRVMGKEIKFLLHFVKESKQDESGMPNNRFLAERTGGTYSTLKVQPAELEDSGVYFCASSQVGLRHEQFFGPGTRLTVL.

The V gene is TRBV5-5, the J gene TRBJ2-2; 11 positions agree with TRBD2. The CDR3 sequence is 17 residues long. CDR1 is SGHKS, CDR2 YYEKEE, per germline (reference sequence). V lost 4 bases to trimming and J lost 7 bases; unmatched junction nucleotides: 12. The CDR3 here is CASSRTLAGGRGGELFF. DNA of the CDR3: TGTGCCAGCAGCCGTACTCTAGCGGGAGGACGGGGCGGGGAGCTGTTTTTT.

The chain has TRBV30 and TRBJ1-5, with unresolved D. Trimming cost V 1 base and J 0 bases, with 7 bases left between them. The CDR3 totals 14 residues. The germline gives CDR1 GTSNPN, CDR2 SVGIG (reference sequence). The CDR3 nucleotides are TGTGCCTGGAGTGAAGGGAGTAGCAATCAGCCCCAGCATTTT. Its translation: CAWSEGSSNQPQHF.

The J gene is TRBJ2-3, the V gene TRBV9, with 9 bases matching TRBD2. This CDR3 contains 16 residues. The V gene end was trimmed by 0 bases and the J gene end by 4 bases; junction bases not matched to a gene: 6. Germline CDR1 reads SGDLS; CDR2 reads YYNGEE. The CDR3 DNA sequence: TGTGCCAGCAGCGTAGGGGTAGCGGGAGCGCCAGATACGCAGTATTTT. Translated: CASSVGVAGAPDTQYF.

The chain joins TRBV10-2 to TRBJ2-1, with a tentative D call TRBD1 (6 bases). V was cut by 4 bases and J by 10 bases, with 11 bases left in between. Germline V gene lookup returns CDR1 WSHSY and CDR2 SAAADI. This CDR3 contains 12 residues. This CDR3 is CASSAQGPEQFF. CDR3 in DNA: TGCGCCAGCAGTGCCCAGGGGCCCGAGCAGTTCTTC.

The chain links TRBV7-9 to TRBJ2-7, with D possibly TRBD2 on 5 matching bases. Trimming left V 5 bases short and J 3 bases short, with 17 bases between. This CDR3 comprises 15 residues. The germline V gene has CDR1 SEHNR and CDR2 FQNEAQ (reference sequence). The CDR3 region is CASSASAAPRYEQYF. Written as DNA, the CDR3 is TGTGCCAGCAGCGCCTCAGCGGCCCCCCGCTACGAGCAGTACTTC.

There are a few counts of this clone. This rearrangement joins TRBV7-9 to TRBJ1-1; D remains unclear. The germline V gene has CDR1 SEHNR and CDR2 FQNEAQ (reference sequence). Trimming left V 5 bases short and J 1 base short, with 14 bases between. The CDR3 has 15 amino acids. The CDR3: CASSPPLAGNTEAFF. In nucleotides, the CDR3 is TGTGCCAGCAGCCCCCCGCTTGCAGGGAACACTGAAGCTTTCTTT.

The V and J genes are TRBV5-1 and TRBJ1-2; TRBD1 agrees at 9 bases. The CDR3 covers 15 residues. Germline CDR1 SGHRS, CDR2 YFSETQ. J was trimmed by 4 bases and V by 4 bases; bases with no gene match: 8. CDR3: CASSLGQGTIYGYTF. The CDR3 region has the DNA TGCGCCAGCAGCCTGGGACAGGGTACAATCTATGGCTACACCTTC.

This chain connects TRBV16 to TRBJ2-1; the D gene is possibly TRBD2 (6 bases). Germline V CDR1 and CDR2: KGHSY, FQNENV. V shed 1 base and J shed 4 bases, with 8 bases lying between them. This CDR3 has 14 amino acids. In nucleotides, the CDR3 is TGTGCCAGCAGCCAATGGGAGGCTTACAATGAGCAGTTCTTC. Its protein is CASSQWEAYNEQFF.

The rearrangement links TRBV6-6 to TRBJ2-7, with D uncertain. CDR1 and CDR2 (germline): MNHNY, SVGAGI (reference sequence). The CDR3 consists of 11 residues. V lost 0 bases and J 7 bases, leaving 4 bases between the germline ends. The CDR3 sequence is CASSYSREQYF. CDR3 bases: TGTGCCAGCAGTTACTCGAGGGAGCAGTACTTC.